This T cell receptor beta chain originates from a study of T cell clonotyping in hematopoietic cell transplantation. CDR3 length: 17 residues. V trimming: 4 bases; J trimming: 0 bases; junction bases outside the gene matches: 7. CDR1 is SGHNT and CDR2 is YYREEE in the germline V gene (reference sequence). TCRdb's table, derived via immunoSEQ multiplex PCR, lists solely in-frame clones and lacks some. Here the sample spans some 14,000 clones, under 90% being singletons. The V and J genes are TRBV5-4 and TRBJ2-6, with TRBD1 identical over 7 bases. The sequence came from a male patient in his 50s who had an allogeneic stem cell transplant from an unrelated donor, so T cells may come from the graft donor. Some clones in this sample may be carry-over from other donors' samples. The sequenced sample was PBMCs, obtained 100 days after allogeneic stem cell transplant. CDR3 in amino acids: CASSPGGAISGANVLTF. As DNA, the CDR3 is TGTGCCAGCAGCCCAGGGGGTGCAATCTCTGGGGCCAACGTCCTGACTTTC.